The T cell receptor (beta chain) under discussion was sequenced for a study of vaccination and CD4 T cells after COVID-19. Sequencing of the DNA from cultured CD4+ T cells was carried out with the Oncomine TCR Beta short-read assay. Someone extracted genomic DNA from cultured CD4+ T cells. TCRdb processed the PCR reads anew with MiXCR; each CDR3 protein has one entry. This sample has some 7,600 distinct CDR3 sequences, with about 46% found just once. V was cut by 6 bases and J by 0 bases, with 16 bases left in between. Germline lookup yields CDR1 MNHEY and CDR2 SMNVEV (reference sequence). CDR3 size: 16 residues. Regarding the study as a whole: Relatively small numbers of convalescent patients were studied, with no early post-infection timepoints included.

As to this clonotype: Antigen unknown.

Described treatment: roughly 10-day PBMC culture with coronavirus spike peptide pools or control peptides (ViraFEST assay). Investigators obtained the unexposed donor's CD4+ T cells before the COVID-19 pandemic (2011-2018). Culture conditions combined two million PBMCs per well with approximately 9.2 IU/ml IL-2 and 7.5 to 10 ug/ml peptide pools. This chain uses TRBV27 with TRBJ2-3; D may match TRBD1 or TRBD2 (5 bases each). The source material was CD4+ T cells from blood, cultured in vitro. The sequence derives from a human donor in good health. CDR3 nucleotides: TGTGCCAGCAGCACGAGGGGTACGGCTAGCACAGATACGCAGTATTTT. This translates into CASSTRGTASTDTQYF.